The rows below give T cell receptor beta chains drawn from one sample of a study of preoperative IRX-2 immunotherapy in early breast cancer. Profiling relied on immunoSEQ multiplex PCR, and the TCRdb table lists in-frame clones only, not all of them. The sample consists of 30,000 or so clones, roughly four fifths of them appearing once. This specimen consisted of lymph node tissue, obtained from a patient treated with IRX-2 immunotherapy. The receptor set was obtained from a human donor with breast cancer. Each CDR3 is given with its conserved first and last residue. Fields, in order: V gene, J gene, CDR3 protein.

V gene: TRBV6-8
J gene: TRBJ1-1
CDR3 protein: CASKGRGQYTEAFF

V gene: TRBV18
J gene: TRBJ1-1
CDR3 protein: CASSPGIDGTEAFF

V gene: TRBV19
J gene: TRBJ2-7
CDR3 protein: CASSRTGTYEQYF

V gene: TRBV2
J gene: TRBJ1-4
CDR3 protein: CASSELFVVTNEKLFF

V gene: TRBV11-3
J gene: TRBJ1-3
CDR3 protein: CASSPVGSGNTIYF

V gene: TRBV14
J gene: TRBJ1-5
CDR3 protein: CASSRDSNQPQHF

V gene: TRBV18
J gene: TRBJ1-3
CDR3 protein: CASSPRDTLSGNTIYF

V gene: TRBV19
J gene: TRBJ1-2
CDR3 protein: CASSVQGGRLDGYTF

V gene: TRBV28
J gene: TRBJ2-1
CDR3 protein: CASSLGSYNEQFF

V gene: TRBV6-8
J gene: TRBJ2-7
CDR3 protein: CASRTTGGAVHEQYF

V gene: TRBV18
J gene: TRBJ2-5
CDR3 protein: CASSPRGRPRETQYF

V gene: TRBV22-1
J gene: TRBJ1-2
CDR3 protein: CASSKGIANYGYTF

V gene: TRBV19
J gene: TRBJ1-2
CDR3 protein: CASSTTGPAMLGYTF

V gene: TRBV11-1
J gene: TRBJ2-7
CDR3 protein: CASSLTGREYEQYF

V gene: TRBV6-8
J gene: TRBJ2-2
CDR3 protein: CASTKLTENTGELFF

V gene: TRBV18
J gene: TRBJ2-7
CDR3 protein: CASSPTDRYEQYF

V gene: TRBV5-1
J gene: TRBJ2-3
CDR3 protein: CASSSRLDADTQYF

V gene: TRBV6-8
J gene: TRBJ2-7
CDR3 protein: CASSYRAFYEQYF

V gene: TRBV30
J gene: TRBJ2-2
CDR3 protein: CAWTSLLASTGELFF

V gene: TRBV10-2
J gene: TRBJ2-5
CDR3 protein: CASSEPLRGGLETQYF

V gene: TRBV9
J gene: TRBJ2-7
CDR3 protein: CASSVGGKGPNYEQYF

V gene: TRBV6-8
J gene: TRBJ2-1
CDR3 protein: CASRSQLGGLGEQFF

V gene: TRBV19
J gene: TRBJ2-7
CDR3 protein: CASSPTEPYEQYF

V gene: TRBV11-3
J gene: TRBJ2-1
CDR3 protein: CASTPGWGNNEQFF

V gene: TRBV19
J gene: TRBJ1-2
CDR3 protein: CATPGTGNYGYTF

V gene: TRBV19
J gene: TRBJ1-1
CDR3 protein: CANTGNMNTEAFF

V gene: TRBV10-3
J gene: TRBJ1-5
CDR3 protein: CAISESRYSNQPQHF

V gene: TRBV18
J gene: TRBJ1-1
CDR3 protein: CASSPGPNTEAFF

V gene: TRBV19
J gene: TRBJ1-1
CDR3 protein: CASSDGASWATEAFF

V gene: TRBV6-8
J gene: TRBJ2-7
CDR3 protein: CASSRLVGAEQYF

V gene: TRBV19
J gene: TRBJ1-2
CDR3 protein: CASRTALPWGYTF

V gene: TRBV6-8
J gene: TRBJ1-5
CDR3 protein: CASSSTLGQGEGQPQHF

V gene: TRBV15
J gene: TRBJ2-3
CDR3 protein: CATSRLRNTDTQYF

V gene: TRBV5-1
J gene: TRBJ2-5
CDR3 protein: CASSENGNQETQYF

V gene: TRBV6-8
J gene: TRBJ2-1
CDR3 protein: CASRKREAYNEQFF

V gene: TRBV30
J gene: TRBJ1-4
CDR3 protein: CAGSAVRVGWKGEKLFF

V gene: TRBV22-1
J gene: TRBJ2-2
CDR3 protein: CASKPMVIGMNGELFF

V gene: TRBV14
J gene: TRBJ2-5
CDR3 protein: CASSLRTVQETQYF

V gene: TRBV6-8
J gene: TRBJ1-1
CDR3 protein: CASSTQGYTEAFF

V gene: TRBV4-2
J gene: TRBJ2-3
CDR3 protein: CASRTSGGAGDTQYF

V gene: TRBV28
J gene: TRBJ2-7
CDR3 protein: CASSERGWDLEQYF

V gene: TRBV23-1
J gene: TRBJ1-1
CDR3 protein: CASRLRQGVGSWAEAFF